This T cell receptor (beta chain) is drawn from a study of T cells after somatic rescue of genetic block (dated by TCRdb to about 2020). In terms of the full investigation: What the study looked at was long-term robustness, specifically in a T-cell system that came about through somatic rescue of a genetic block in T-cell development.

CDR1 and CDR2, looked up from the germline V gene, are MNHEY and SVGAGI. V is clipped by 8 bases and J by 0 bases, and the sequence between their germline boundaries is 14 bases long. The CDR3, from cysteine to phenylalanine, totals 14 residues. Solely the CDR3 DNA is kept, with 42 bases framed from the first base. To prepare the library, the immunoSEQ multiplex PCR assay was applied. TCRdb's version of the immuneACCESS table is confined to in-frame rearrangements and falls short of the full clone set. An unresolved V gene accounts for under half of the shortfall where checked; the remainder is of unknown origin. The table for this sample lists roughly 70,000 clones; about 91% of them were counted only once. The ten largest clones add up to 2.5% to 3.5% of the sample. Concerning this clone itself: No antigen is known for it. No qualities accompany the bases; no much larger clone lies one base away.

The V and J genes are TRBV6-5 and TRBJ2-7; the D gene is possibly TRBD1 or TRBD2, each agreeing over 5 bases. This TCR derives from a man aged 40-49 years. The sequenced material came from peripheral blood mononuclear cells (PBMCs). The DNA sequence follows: TGTGCCAGCTCCAAGGCCGGGACCTCCTACGAGCAGTACTTC. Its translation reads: CASSKAGTSYEQYF.